The clone carrying this T cell receptor beta chain showed up just once. Its antigen is not known. CDR1 is ENHRY, CDR2 SYGVKD, per germline. Trimming cost V 6 bases and J 5 bases; bases outside gene matches: 12. The CDR3 is 15 amino acids. This sample is part of a study of shared clonotypes between healthy human individuals. Study-wide points: Tissue TCR repertoires likely differ from these blood-only repertoires. Having only a few donors restricted how much genetic and exposure-history diversity was captured. Memory subsets generally showed lower estimated richness than naive subsets.

Sequencing was performed with immunoSEQ multiplex PCR; in TCRdb, only in-frame clones are kept and a portion is missing. The sample has 190,000 or so clones, about 66% seen once. All donors were healthy HIV-negative adults lacking recent acute infections or vaccinations. The chain carries TRBV10-3 and TRBJ2-5; 7 nucleotides line up with TRBD1. Sequencing input: memory CD4+ T cells sorted from blood. The sample's subset: CD45RA-negative fraction. This sequence originates from a man aged 25-40 years in good health. In DNA form, the CDR3 reads TGTGCCATCAGCCCTACCACAGGGGTGGGGGAGACCCAGTACTTC. Residues: CAISPTTGVGETQYF.